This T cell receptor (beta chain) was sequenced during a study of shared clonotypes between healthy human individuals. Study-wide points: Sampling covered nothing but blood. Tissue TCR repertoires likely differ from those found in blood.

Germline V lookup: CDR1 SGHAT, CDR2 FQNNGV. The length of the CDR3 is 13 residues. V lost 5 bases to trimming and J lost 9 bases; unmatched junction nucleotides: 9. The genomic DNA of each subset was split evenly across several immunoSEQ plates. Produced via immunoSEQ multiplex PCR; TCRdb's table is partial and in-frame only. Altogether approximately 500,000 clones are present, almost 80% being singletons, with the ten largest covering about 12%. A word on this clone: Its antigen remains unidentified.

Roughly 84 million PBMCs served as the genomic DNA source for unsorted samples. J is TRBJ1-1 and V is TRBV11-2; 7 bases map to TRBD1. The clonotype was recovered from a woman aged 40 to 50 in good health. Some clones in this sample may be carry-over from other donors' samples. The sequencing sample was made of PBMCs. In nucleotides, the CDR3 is TGTGCCAGCAGCGCGGCCCCGACAGGGAAAGCTTTCTTT. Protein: CASSAAPTGKAFF.